This TCR beta chain emerged from a study of cytomegalovirus exposure and HLA in healthy donors. Study results and caveats: Some TCR beta chains (around 180 of them) were listed as cytomegalovirus-associated. When analyzed later, the rates of TCR association showed variation by HLA locus, with DRB1 the most and HLA-C the fewest. Later analysis revealed greater clonal expansion in HLA-associated TCR beta chains than in equally common others.

Germline assignment: CDR1 SGHDT and CDR2 YYEEEE. This CDR3 has 15 amino acids. The V gene lost 1 base and the J gene lost 3 bases, with 13 bases spanning the gap. For this clone: What it binds is unknown.

The primer mix had 60 Vbeta and 13 Jbeta primers. Assay used: immunoSEQ multiplex PCR; TCRdb lists only in-frame clones, some missing. Here the sample spans more than 95,000 clones, approximately 87% being singletons. The chain recombines TRBV5-6 with TRBJ1-2; a weak D match, TRBD1 (5 bases). This sequence originates from a man younger than 35 in good health and CMV-seropositive. Sequencing was performed on PBMCs. CDR3 nucleotide sequence: TGTGCCAGCAGCTTGTCCCAGACAGCGTACTATGGCTACACCTTC. It specifies CASSLSQTAYYGYTF.